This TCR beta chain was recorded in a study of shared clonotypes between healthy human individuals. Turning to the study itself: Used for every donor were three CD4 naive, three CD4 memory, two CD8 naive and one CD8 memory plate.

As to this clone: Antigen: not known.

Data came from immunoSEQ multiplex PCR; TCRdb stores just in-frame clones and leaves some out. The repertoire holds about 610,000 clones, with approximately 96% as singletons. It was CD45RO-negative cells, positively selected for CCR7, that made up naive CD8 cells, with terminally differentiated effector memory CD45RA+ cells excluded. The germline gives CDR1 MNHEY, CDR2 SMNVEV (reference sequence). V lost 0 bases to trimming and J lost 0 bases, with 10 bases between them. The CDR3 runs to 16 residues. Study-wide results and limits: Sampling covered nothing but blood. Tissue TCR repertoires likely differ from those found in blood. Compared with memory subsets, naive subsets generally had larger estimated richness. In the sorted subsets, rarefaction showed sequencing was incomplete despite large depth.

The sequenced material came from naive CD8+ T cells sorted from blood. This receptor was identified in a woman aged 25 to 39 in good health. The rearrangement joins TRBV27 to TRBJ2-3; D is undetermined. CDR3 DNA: TGTGCCAGCAGTTTATCTTTGGACCGCAGCACAGATACGCAGTATTTT. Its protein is CASSLSLDRSTDTQYF.